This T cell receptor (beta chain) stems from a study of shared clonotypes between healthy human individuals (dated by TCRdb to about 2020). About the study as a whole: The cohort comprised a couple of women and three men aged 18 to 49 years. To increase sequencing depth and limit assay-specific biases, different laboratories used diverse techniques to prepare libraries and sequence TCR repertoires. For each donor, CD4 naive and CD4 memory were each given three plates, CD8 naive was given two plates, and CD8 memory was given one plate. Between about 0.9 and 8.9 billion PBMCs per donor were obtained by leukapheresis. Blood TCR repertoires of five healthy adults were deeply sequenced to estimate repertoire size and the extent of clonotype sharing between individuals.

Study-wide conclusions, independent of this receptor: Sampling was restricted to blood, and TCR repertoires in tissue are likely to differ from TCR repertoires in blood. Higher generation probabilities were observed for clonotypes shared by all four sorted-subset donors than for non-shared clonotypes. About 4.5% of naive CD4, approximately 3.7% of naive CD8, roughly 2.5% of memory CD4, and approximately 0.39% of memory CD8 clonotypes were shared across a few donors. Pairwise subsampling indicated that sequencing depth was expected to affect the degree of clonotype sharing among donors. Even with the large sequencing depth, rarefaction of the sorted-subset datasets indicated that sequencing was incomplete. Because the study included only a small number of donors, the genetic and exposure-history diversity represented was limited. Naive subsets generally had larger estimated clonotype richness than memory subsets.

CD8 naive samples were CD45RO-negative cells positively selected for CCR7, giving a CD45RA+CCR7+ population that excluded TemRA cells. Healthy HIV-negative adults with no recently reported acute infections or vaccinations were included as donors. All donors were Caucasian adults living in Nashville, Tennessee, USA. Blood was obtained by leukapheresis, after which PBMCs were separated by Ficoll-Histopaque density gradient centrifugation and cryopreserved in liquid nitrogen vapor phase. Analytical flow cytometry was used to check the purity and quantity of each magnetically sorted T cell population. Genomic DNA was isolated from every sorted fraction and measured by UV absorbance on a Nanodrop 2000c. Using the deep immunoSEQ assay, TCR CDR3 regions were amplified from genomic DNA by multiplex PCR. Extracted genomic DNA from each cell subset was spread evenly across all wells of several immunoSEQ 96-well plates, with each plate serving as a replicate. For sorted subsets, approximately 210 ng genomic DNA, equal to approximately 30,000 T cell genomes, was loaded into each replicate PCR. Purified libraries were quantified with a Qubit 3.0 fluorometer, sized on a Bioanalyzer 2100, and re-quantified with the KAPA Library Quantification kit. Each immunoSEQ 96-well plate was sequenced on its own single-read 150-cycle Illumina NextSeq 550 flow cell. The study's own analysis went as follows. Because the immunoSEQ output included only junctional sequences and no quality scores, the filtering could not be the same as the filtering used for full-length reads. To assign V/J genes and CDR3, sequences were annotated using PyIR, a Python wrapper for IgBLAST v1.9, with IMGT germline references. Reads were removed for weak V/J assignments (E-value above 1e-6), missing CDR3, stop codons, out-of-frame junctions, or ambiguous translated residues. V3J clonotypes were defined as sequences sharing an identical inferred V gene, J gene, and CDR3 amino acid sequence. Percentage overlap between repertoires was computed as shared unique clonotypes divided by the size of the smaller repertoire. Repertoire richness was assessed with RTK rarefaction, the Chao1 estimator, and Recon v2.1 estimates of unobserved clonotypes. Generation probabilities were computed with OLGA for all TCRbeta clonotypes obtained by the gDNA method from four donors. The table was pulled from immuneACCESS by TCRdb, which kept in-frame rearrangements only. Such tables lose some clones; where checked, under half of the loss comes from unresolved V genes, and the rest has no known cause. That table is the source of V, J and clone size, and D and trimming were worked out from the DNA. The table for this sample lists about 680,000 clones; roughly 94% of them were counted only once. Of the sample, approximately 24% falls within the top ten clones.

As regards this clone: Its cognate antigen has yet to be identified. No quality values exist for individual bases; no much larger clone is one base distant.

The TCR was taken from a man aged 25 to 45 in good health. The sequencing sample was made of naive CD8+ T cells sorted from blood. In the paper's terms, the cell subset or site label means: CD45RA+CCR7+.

CDR3 reads: CASSHLGLARTDTQYF. The sequenced DNA is TGCGCCAGCAGCCACCTTGGGCTAGCGCGCACAGATACGCAGTATTTT. In this chain, TRBV4-1 is recombined with TRBJ2-3; the D gene is perhaps TRBD2, on 6 matching bases. Trimming costs V 3 bases and J 1 base, and their ends lie 14 bases apart. CDR1 and CDR2 were assigned from the germline V gene as MGHRA and YSYEKL. The CDR3 runs 16 residues from the cysteine to the phenylalanine. Of the read, only the CDR3 DNA is kept; its 48 bases are in frame from base 1.